Shown below are 18 T cell receptor beta chains from a single sample sequenced in a study of CD8 T cells in Susac syndrome. The RNA input was about 0.45 to 1 ug, and it was reverse transcribed with random hexamers. TCRdb reprocessed the immunoSEQ multiplex PCR reads with MiXCR, giving one entry per CDR3 protein. The profile shows about 120,000 distinct CDR3 sequences, less than 95% of them singletons. The sample was CD8+ T cells from PBMCs. These TCRs come from a human donor in good health.

V is TRBV29-1 and J is TRBJ2-7; TRBD1 agrees at 8 bases. Trimming took 2 bases from V and 3 from J; bases not matched to a gene: 6. This CDR3 spans 14 amino acids. The V gene's germline CDR1 is SQVTM and CDR2 ANQGSEA. CDR3 sequence reads: CSVETPGQGYEQYF. In DNA, the CDR3 is TGCAGCGTTGAAACCCCCGGACAGGGCTACGAGCAGTACTTC.

The chain carries TRBV4-3 and TRBJ1-2; D not certain. The V end lost 0 bases, the J end lost 2 bases, and 10 bases lay between the germline ends. Germline CDR1 is LGHNA and CDR2 is YSLEER. The CDR3 length is 15 residues. In DNA form, the CDR3 reads TGCGCCAGCAGCCAAGATGCAGCTACAAACTATGGCTACACCTTC. This gives the protein CASSQDAATNYGYTF.

The genes are TRBV13 and TRBJ2-7; 9 nucleotides agree with TRBD1. V was clipped by 0 bases and J by 3 bases; unmatched bases: 3. The CDR3 has 15 residues. Germline assignment: CDR1 PRHDT and CDR2 FYEKMQ (reference sequence). CDR3 loop: CASSLGLGQGYEQYF. CDR3 bases: TGTGCCAGCAGCTTAGGCCTGGGACAGGGCTACGAGCAGTACTTC.

The rearrangement joins TRBV12-3 or TRBV12-4 to TRBJ1-1; no clear D. Trimming took off 6 bases at V and 0 bases at J, with 17 bases between the two ends. This CDR3 is built from 16 residues. The CDR3 sequence is CASSRGDIIMNTEAFF. The DNA of the CDR3 is TGTGCCAGCAGCCGTGGAGATATAATAATGAACACTGAAGCTTTCTTT.

The chain uses TRBV11-2 and TRBJ2-1, with 11 bases aligning to TRBD2. V shed 0 bases and J 6 bases; nucleotides not matched to a gene: 4. Germline loops: CDR1 SGHAT, CDR2 FQNNGV. The CDR3 runs to 16 residues. CDR3 in amino acids: CASSLDLAGGLNEQFF. Written as DNA, the CDR3 is TGTGCCAGCAGCTTAGACCTAGCGGGGGGTCTCAATGAGCAGTTCTTC.

CDR3: CASSVLQGANTGELFF. The DNA of the CDR3 is TGTGCCAGCAGCGTTCTACAGGGGGCTAACACCGGGGAGCTGTTTTTT. This chain links TRBV9 with TRBJ2-2; 9 bases agree with TRBD1. With 2 bases clipped from V and 2 bases from J, the junction kept 4 bases outside the gene matches. This CDR3 is 16 amino acids long. Germline V lookup: CDR1 SGDLS, CDR2 YYNGEE.

The chain links TRBV9 to TRBJ2-2, with D unresolved. The CDR3 extends over 15 amino acids. V shed 4 bases and J shed 5 bases, with 15 bases lying between them. Germline loops: CDR1 SGDLS, CDR2 YYNGEE. This chain's CDR3 is CASSPPGSRTGELFF. Written as DNA, the CDR3 is TGTGCCAGCAGCCCCCCCGGGTCACGAACCGGGGAGCTGTTTTTT.

This clonotype showed up just a few times. The J gene is TRBJ2-1, the V gene TRBV14; TRBD1 matches at 9 bases. The CDR3 is 16 residues long. Per germline, CDR1 SGHDN and CDR2 FVKESK. V trimming: 5 bases; J trimming: 3 bases; junction bases outside the gene matches: 8. CDR3 amino acids: CASSTQTGGFYNEQFF. CDR3 DNA: TGTGCCAGCAGCACCCAGACAGGGGGTTTCTACAATGAGCAGTTCTTC.

The chain has TRBV4-2 and TRBJ2-1; no clear D gene. The CDR3 loop spans 17 amino acids. Germline lookup yields CDR1 LGHNA and CDR2 YNFKEQ. V shed 0 bases and J shed 0 bases, with 12 bases lying between them. CDR3 in amino acids: CASSQEVRISSYNEQFF. The DNA of the CDR3 is TGTGCCAGCAGCCAAGAAGTCAGGATAAGCTCCTACAATGAGCAGTTCTTC.

The chain combines TRBV21-1 with TRBJ1-1. TRBV21-1 is described as a pseudogene. The CDR3 consists of 13 residues. As DNA, the CDR3 is TGTGCCAGCAGCAAGACTCTCGGGGCTGAAGCTTTCTTT. Encoded protein: CASSKTLGAEAFF.

The chain joins TRBV25-1 to TRBJ1-2; 10 bases match TRBD1. The CDR3 has 17 residues. V was pared by 3 bases and J by 6 bases, with 13 bases of the junction left unmatched. Germline-derived CDR1 and CDR2 are MGHDK and SYGVNS. CDR3 region: CASSDRYAGQGVDGYTF. CDR3 bases: TGTGCCAGCAGTGATAGGTATGCCGGACAGGGGGTCGATGGCTACACCTTC.

J is TRBJ1-6 and V is TRBV27; 9 bases fit TRBD1. V gave up 5 bases and J gave up 9 bases; unmatched junction bases: 8. Germline V gene data show CDR1 as MNHEY and CDR2 as SMNVEV (reference sequence). There are 15 residues in the CDR3. The CDR3 here is CASSVDRGLRSPLHF. The CDR3 DNA reads TGTGCCAGCAGTGTGGACAGGGGCTTACGTTCACCCCTCCACTTT.

V usage is TRBV18 and J usage is TRBJ2-2, with D maybe TRBD1 (5 bases). CDR3 length: 14 amino acids. V was pared by 3 bases and J by 5 bases, with 10 bases between. CDR1 is KGHSH and CDR2 is LQKENI in the germline V gene. The CDR3 sequence is CASSPIQATGELFF. Written as DNA, the CDR3 is TGTGCCAGCTCACCCATACAGGCTACCGGGGAGCTGTTTTTT.

The rearrangement joins TRBV20-1 to TRBJ2-1; 8 nucleotides match TRBD2. CDR3 length: 14 residues. CDR1 DFQATT and CDR2 SNEGSKA come from the germline V gene (reference sequence). V shed 1 base, J shed 4 bases, and the junction held 3 bases outside the gene matches. CDR3 nucleotides: TGCAGTGCTAGAGGTAGCGGGGTTTACAATGAGCAGTTCTTC. Amino acid sequence: CSARGSGVYNEQFF.

This clonotype appeared a single time. The chain couples TRBV3-1 to TRBJ2-7, with D unresolved. V gave up 2 bases and J gave up 3 bases, with 8 bases separating them. The germline V gene encodes CDR1 LGHDT and CDR2 YNNKEL (reference sequence). This CDR3 is 13 amino acids long. The CDR3 loop reads CASSQRWSYEQYF. The CDR3 DNA is TGTGCCAGCAGCCAACGTTGGAGCTACGAGCAGTACTTC.

The gene calls are TRBV20-1 and TRBJ2-7, with a weak D call TRBD2 (5 bases). Trimming took off 1 base at V and 5 bases at J, with 6 bases between the two ends. CDR3 size: 11 residues. Germline CDR1 and CDR2: DFQATT and SNEGSKA (reference sequence). The CDR3 is CSARGGHEQYF. CDR3 DNA sequence: TGCAGTGCTAGAGGAGGGCACGAGCAGTACTTC.

The gene calls are TRBV6-2 or TRBV6-3 and TRBJ2-3; TRBD2 might be the D (6 bases). With 8 bases removed from V and 2 bases from J, the gap between germline ends came to 14 bases. Germline V gene lookup returns CDR1 MNHEY and CDR2 SVGEGT. CDR3 length equals 14 residues. DNA for the CDR3: TGTGCCAGCGGGGCGGGGTCTACCACAGATACGCAGTATTTT. The encoded protein is CASGAGSTTDTQYF.

This clonotype showed up just once. This chain joins TRBV5-1 and TRBJ1-1, with 7 nucleotides matching TRBD1. The germline CDR1 and CDR2 sequences are SGHRS and YFSETQ. This CDR3 contains 17 residues. The V gene end was trimmed by 3 bases and the J gene end by 10 bases; junction bases not matched to a gene: 21. The CDR3 sequence is CASSSGTEGGSGRGAFF. In DNA, the CDR3 is TGCGCCAGCAGCTCCGGGACAGAGGGAGGGTCGGGTCGTGGAGCTTTCTTT. The full variable domain, rest sourced from reference TRBV5-1 and TRBJ1-1, is KAGVTQTPRYLIKTRGQQVTLSCSPISGHRSVSWYQQTPGQGLQFLFEYFSETQRNKGNFPGRFSGRQFSNSRSEMNVSTLELGDSALYLCASSSGTEGGSGRGAFFGQGTRLTVV.